What follows are 8 T cell receptor beta chains derived from one specimen sequenced in a study of blood T cell repertoires in COVID-19. Here immunoSEQ multiplex PCR was the method, and the copy in TCRdb shows in-frame clones only, minus some. The sample has about 230,000 clones, over 80% seen once; the top ten hold roughly 27%. Sequencing input: peripheral blood. Receptors were obtained from a man between 35 and 55 years old with acute or convalescent COVID-19.

The chain carries TRBV18 and TRBJ1-4; 7 nucleotides match TRBD1. The germline V gene encodes CDR1 KGHSH and CDR2 LQKENI. With V trimmed by 3 bases and J by 8 bases, 6 bases remained unmatched. The CDR3 loop spans 14 amino acids. The CDR3 sequence is CASSPEGAGEKLFF. In DNA, the CDR3 is TGTGCCAGCTCACCCGAGGGGGCTGGGGAAAAACTGTTTTTT.

V is TRBV7-2 and J is TRBJ1-4; D is perhaps TRBD1 (5 bases). The germline V gene encodes CDR1 SGHTA and CDR2 FQGNSA. The CDR3 is 16 residues long. Deletions cut 6 bases from V and 8 bases from J, with 22 bases between. The CDR3: CASSSFGQGLREKLFF. DNA for the CDR3: TGTGCCAGCAGTTCTTTCGGCCAGGGTTTACGCGAAAAACTGTTTTTT.

The J gene is TRBJ2-7, the V gene TRBV5-4, with D unclear. CDR3 length: 13 residues. Germline V gene lookup returns CDR1 SGHNT and CDR2 YYREEE (reference sequence). V lost 1 base and J lost 0, with 5 bases in between. The CDR3 region is CASSLPSSYEQYF. The CDR3 nucleotides are TGTGCCAGCAGCTTGCCTAGCTCCTACGAGCAGTACTTC.

The chain uses TRBV13 and TRBJ1-3; D is undetermined. CDR3 length: 14 amino acids. Germline V lookup: CDR1 PRHDT, CDR2 FYEKMQ (reference sequence). The V and J ends lost 7 bases and 4 bases respectively, with 14 bases between them. CDR3 sequence: CASTLQRSGNTIYF. CDR3 DNA: TGTGCCAGCACCCTCCAGCGCTCCGGAAACACCATATATTTT.

CDR3: CASSNTRDSPLHF. The CDR3 nucleotides read TGTGCCAGCAGTAATACGCGGGATTCACCCCTCCACTTT. V gene TRBV6-5 combines with J gene TRBJ1-6; D remains ambiguous. Trimming took 5 bases from V and 8 from J, leaving 10 bases between them. The CDR3 runs 13 residues. Germline-derived CDR1 and CDR2 are MNHEY and SVGAGI.

This chain joins TRBV10-3 and TRBJ2-2; TRBD2 matches 8 bases. V gave up 5 bases and J gave up 4 bases; unmatched junction bases: 6. The germline V gene encodes CDR1 ENHRY and CDR2 SYGVKD. The CDR3 has 15 amino acids. CDR3 residues: CAISSGSAATGELFF. The CDR3 nucleotides read TGTGCCATCAGTAGCGGGAGCGCGGCCACCGGGGAGCTGTTTTTT.

The chain combines TRBV12-5 with TRBJ2-7, with 8 bases matching TRBD2. Germline CDR1 and CDR2: LGHNT and FRNRAP. CDR3 size: 14 residues. J was trimmed by 2 bases and V by 2 bases; bases with no gene match: 2. The CDR3 is CASGLSAGAYEQYF. Here the CDR3 DNA reads TGTGCTAGTGGTTTGTCAGCGGGGGCCTACGAGCAGTACTTC.

The table lists this clone with a few counts. The chain couples TRBV29-1 to TRBJ2-7; D gene unclear. This CDR3 is built from 12 residues. Per germline, CDR1 SQVTM and CDR2 ANQGSEA. Trimming stripped 6 bases from V and 1 base from J, with 10 bases between. CDR3 residues: CSVTERSYEQYF. Here the CDR3 DNA reads TGCAGCGTGACGGAGAGATCCTACGAGCAGTACTTC.